The rows below give T cell receptor beta chains drawn from one sample of a study of cytomegalovirus exposure and HLA in healthy donors. TCRdb's table, derived via immunoSEQ multiplex PCR, lists solely in-frame clones and lacks some. This sample yields about 110,000 clones, of which more than 70% are seen a single time; less than 2.5% belongs to the top ten. Input material: PBMCs. All receptors derive from a man in his late teens or twenties in good health and CMV-seronegative. The CDR3 runs from the conserved cysteine through the conserved F or W. A D gene is named only where the DNA matches it firmly. Size is omitted from some rows. Given values are once, few, many or a class for expanded clones.

>NA|TRBJ2-3|NA|TRBV6-1
TGTGCCAGCAGTGAAGACTGGGGCCTGCAGTATTTT
CASSEDWGLQYF
>NA|TRBJ2-1|NA|TRBV5-4
TGTGCCAGCAGCTTGAAGAAGGGGAAGGTGAATGAGCAGTTCTTC
CASSLKKGKVNEQFF
>TRBD1|TRBJ1-1|NA|TRBV7-9
TGTGCCAGCAGCCCGGAGGGACAGGGGGCTTTCTTT
CASSPEGQGAFF
>NA|TRBJ1-6|medium-sized|TRBV5-4
TGTGCCAGCAGCTTGGCAGGTGCCCTCTCCTATAATTCACCCCTCCACTTT
CASSLAGALSYNSPLHF
>NA|TRBJ2-3|once|TRBV7-3
TGTGCCAGCAGCTTATCCCCACAACGCACAGATACGCAGTATTTT
CASSLSPQRTDTQYF
>NA|TRBJ2-6|once|TRBV7-3
TGTGCCAGCAGCTTGGGGACTTCTGGGGCCAACGTCCTGACTTTC
CASSLGTSGANVLTF
>NA|TRBJ2-1|NA|TRBV7-9
TGTGCCAGCAGCTTAGCAGGAGGGCTCGCGGAGAATGAGCAGTTCTTC
CASSLAGGLAENEQFF
>NA|TRBJ1-1|few|TRBV7-9
TGTGCCAGCATCTCCTTCGGGGGGGGCACTGAAGCTTTCTTT
CASISFGGGTEAFF
>TRBD1|TRBJ1-3|NA|TRBV28
TGTGCCAGCAGTTTACAGGGGGCCATATATTTT
CASSLQGAIYF
>TRBD2|TRBJ2-1|NA|TRBV15
TGTGCCACCAGCAGGTGGGGCGGGGGGGCGGGAAATGAGCAGTTCTTC
CATSRWGGGAGNEQFF
>TRBD1|TRBJ2-7|NA|TRBV5-1
TGCGCCAGCAGCTGGGGACAGGGGTTAGAGCAGTACTTC
CASSWGQGLEQYF
>NA|TRBJ2-5|NA|TRBV11-2
TGTGCCAGCAGCTTTTCGGAGACCCAGTACTTC
CASSFSETQYF
>TRBD1|TRBJ2-7|NA|TRBV27
TGTGCCAGCAGTTTAGGGACAGGGGGAGACGAGCAGTACTTC
CASSLGTGGDEQYF
>TRBD1|TRBJ1-3|NA|TRBV29-1
TGCAGCGTTGGAACAGGGGCCGACTCTGGAAACACCATATATTTT
CSVGTGADSGNTIYF
>TRBD1|TRBJ1-1|NA|TRBV18
TGTGCCAGCTCACGGGGACAGGGGATCACTGAAGCTTTCTTT
CASSRGQGITEAFF
>TRBD1|TRBJ1-1|NA|TRBV18
TGTGCCAGCTCACCCATTACAAAGACAGGGTTTACTGAAGCTTTCTTT
CASSPITKTGFTEAFF
>NA|TRBJ2-3|once|TRBV5-4
TGTGCCAGCAGCTGGGCTAGCGCCTCTAGCACAGATACGCAGTATTTT
CASSWASASSTDTQYF
>TRBD1|TRBJ1-5|NA|TRBV7-9
TGTGCCAGCAGCGACGACAGGGGGTTTCGCAATCAGCCCCAGCATTTT
CASSDDRGFRNQPQHF
>NA|TRBJ2-3|NA|TRBV5-1
TGCGCCAGCAGCATTGAACCGGCAGGAGGGATCGGAGATACGCAGTATTTT
CASSIEPAGGIGDTQYF
>NA|TRBJ2-2|NA|TRBV5-1
TGCGCCAGCAGGGAGACAGGGAACACCGGGGAGCTGTTTTTT
CASRETGNTGELFF
>NA|TRBJ1-5|NA|TRBV15
TGTGCCACCAGCACCAGAAGGGGGGGGCCCCAGCATTTT
CATSTRRGGPQHF
>NA|TRBJ2-1|NA|TRBV2
TGTGCCAGCAGTGAAGCGGGGAGCGCATTGATGAATGAGCAGTTCTTC
CASSEAGSALMNEQFF
>NA|TRBJ1-4|NA|TRBV4-3
TGCGCCAGCAGCCAACCCGGGAATGAAAAACTGTTTTTT
CASSQPGNEKLFF
>TRBD2|TRBJ2-3|NA|TRBV15
TGTGCCACCAGCAGAGTCGGGGGGGAAGATACGCAGTATTTT
CATSRVGGEDTQYF
>NA|TRBJ2-1|NA|TRBV6-5
TGTGCCACTACCACCCCGGGGGGCGCACGGGAGCAGTTCTTC
CATTTPGGAREQFF
>TRBD1|TRBJ2-1|once|TRBV19
TGTGCCAGTAGCTACGGGACAGGGTCCTACAATGAGCAGTTCTTC
CASSYGTGSYNEQFF
>NA|TRBJ2-5|once|TRBV5-1
TGCGCCAGCAGCTTGGGGGGTGGCGGGGCACAACAAGAGACCCAGTACTTC
CASSLGGGGAQQETQYF
>TRBD1|TRBJ2-7|NA|TRBV16
TGTGCCAGCAGCCAATTAGGACTGGGACAGGATCGCTACGAGCAGTACTTC
CASSQLGLGQDRYEQYF
>TRBD2|TRBJ2-3|NA|TRBV10-3
TGTGCCATCAGTGGAGGGACTAGTCCCACAGATACGCAGTATTTT
CAISGGTSPTDTQYF
>NA|TRBJ1-3|few|TRBV6-1
TGTGCCAGCACCCTGGGACAAGGCAAGATATATTTT
CASTLGQGKIYF
>TRBD2|TRBJ2-1|few|TRBV13
TGTGCCAGCAGCTATCCTGGGACTAGCGGAGCGAAGCAGTTCTTC
CASSYPGTSGAKQFF
>NA|TRBJ2-1|few|TRBV10-2
TGCGCCAGCAGTGAGCTCTCCTACAATGAGCAGTTCTTC
CASSELSYNEQFF
>TRBD1|TRBJ1-1|few|TRBV7-9
TGTGCCAGCGGCAGCACCGGGACAGCGAACACTGAAGCTTTCTTT
CASGSTGTANTEAFF
>TRBD2|TRBJ2-3|NA|TRBV9
TGTGCCAGCAGCCCGAGCGGGGCTGCCACAGATACGCAGTATTTT
CASSPSGAATDTQYF
>NA|TRBJ2-2|once|TRBV7-7
TGTGCTAGCAGTACTGGACAGAGAGGGACCGGGGAGCTGTTTTTT
CASSTGQRGTGELFF
>NA|TRBJ2-3|NA|TRBV6-1
TGTGCCAGCAGTGAAAAGCAGGGGATGGGGGTCAAGCAGTATTTT
CASSEKQGMGVKQYF
>TRBD2|TRBJ2-7|once|TRBV2
TGTGCCAGCAGTTTAGCGGGGGGCTACGAGCAGTACTTC
CASSLAGGYEQYF
>NA|TRBJ1-1|NA|TRBV29-1
TGCAGCGTTGCTCTTAGGGGCGACACTGAAGCTTTCTTT
CSVALRGDTEAFF
>NA|TRBJ2-7|NA|TRBV23-1
TGCGCCAGCAGTCAAAGGAGGGTCTCCTACGAGCAGTACTTC
CASSQRRVSYEQYF
>TRBD1|TRBJ1-5|NA|TRBV28
TGTGCCAGCAGTGACAGGGGAAATCAGCCCCAGCATTTT
CASSDRGNQPQHF
>TRBD2|TRBJ2-7|NA|TRBV5-4
TGTGCCAGCAGCCCTAGCGGGGTGTCCTACGAGCAGTACTTC
CASSPSGVSYEQYF
>NA|TRBJ1-1|few|TRBV4-3
TGCGCCAGCAGCCAAGACGAATCCCGAGGCGCTTTCTTT
CASSQDESRGAFF